This TCR beta chain was identified in a study of cytomegalovirus exposure and HLA in healthy donors. Study-wide findings and caveats: When a later analysis was performed, an Asian-associated ancestry cluster reportedly had fewer N-insertions than the roughly 630-donor mean.

The primer mix had 60 Vbeta and 13 Jbeta primers. Using immunoSEQ multiplex PCR, the repertoire was profiled, and TCRdb retains in-frame clones only, with some absent. The sample carries under 150,000 clones, approximately 83% recorded once. Concerning this clone: The antigen is not known.

Nominal health characterized the donors when sampled, though unrecorded immune exposures were likely. This CDR3 is built from 15 residues. CDR1 and CDR2 (germline): PRHDT, FYEKMQ (reference sequence). V shed 1 base and J shed 1 base, with 10 bases lying between them. V is TRBV13 and J is TRBJ1-1; D unresolved. The sequence came from a girl aged 2-10 years in good health and CMV-seronegative. The specimen was PBMCs. CDR3 nucleotide sequence: TGTGCCAGCAGCTTAGTCCAGGTCGGGAACACTGAAGCTTTCTTT. Protein product: CASSLVQVGNTEAFF.